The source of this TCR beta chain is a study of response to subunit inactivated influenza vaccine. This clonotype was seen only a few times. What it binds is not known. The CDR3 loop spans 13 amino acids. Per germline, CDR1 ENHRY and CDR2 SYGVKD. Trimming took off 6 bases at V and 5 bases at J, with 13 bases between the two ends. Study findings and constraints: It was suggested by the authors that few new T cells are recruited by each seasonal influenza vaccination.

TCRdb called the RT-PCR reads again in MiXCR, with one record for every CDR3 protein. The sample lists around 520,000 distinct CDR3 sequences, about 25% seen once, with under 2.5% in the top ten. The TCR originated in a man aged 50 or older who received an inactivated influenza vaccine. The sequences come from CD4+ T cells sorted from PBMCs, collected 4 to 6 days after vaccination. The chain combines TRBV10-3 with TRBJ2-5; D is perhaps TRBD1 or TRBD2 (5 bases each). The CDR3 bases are TGTGCCATCAGGAAAGGCGAGGGGGAGACCCAGTACTTC. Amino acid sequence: CAIRKGEGETQYF.